Given below is one T cell receptor beta chain in context. Its target is not known. These data are taken from a study of CXCR3-negative and CXCR3-positive naive CD8 T cells. In the study overall: With about 1.5 +/- 0.3 million reads per library, the TRB reads numbered 120 million to 150 million in total.

Using triplicate sorts, some 300,000 cells were collected each time from every CD8+ T cell subset. CD45RO-CCR7+CD27+CD95- characterized naive CD8+ T cells. Overall study results and limits: Naive CXCR3-positive and CXCR3-negative cells shared TRBV-TRBJ usage; memory cells diverged.

CDR3 length: 12 residues. CDR1 is MDHEN and CDR2 is SYDVKM in the germline V gene. Libraries of TRB cDNA were made by 5' RACE and carried UMIs. TCRdb re-called the 5' RACE reads and gives one entry per CDR3 protein, without DNA. Found here are about 39,000 distinct CDR3 sequences; the top ten clones hold about 1.6%. The sequencing sample was made of naive CXCR3- CD8+ T cells from blood. Subset noted: CD45RO-CCR7+CD27+CD95- naive CD8+ T cells lacking CXCR3 (TNR3-). V usage is TRBV28 and J usage is TRBJ2-7. The sequence derives from a human donor in good health. Some clones in this sample may be carry-over from other donors' samples. CDR3: CASSFEAREQYF.